Sequencing of this T cell receptor beta chain was carried out in a study of T cell responses to AZD1222 COVID-19 vaccine. Study details: Second-dose recipients at about 4 or about 12 weeks were treated as one pooled group.

Sequenced by immunoSEQ multiplex PCR; TCRdb stores in-frame clones only, minus some. The profile shows 100,000 to 150,000 clones, about 89% of them singletons. CDR1 GTSNPN and CDR2 SVGIG come from the germline V gene (reference sequence). The V end lost 0 bases, the J end lost 5 bases, and 4 bases lay between the germline ends. The CDR3 runs to 11 residues. Notes on this clone: Antigen: not known. Other DNA sequences in the sample encode the same CDR3.

Whole-study findings and limits: Seropositive AZD1222 recipients at baseline numbered only five or six. Compared with day 0, the breadth and depth of the Spike-specific TCR repertoire rose significantly after two doses of AZD1222.

The origin of this receptor is an adult in good health. Material: peripheral blood, obtained on day 0 of AZD1222 vaccination. The chain combines TRBV30 with TRBJ1-2, with no clear D. For the CDR3, the DNA is TGTGCCTGGAGTGTGGGGTATGGCTACACCTTC. It specifies CAWSVGYGYTF.